Below, 18 T cell receptor beta chains from the same sample are listed, as sequenced in a study of T cell repertoires in cytomegalovirus infection. MiXCR was run by TCRdb on the reads, yielding one entry per CDR3 protein. The sample includes more than 85,000 distinct CDR3 sequences, roughly a quarter of them seen just once. Sequencing was done on a sample of CD8+ T cells from PBMCs. The source of these receptors is a human donor in good health (CMV status not recorded). Some clones in this sample may be carry-over from other donors' samples.

This clonotype was found a few times. This chain uses TRBV7-9 with TRBJ1-1; D ambiguous. Trimming removed 2 bases from V and 1 base from J, with 14 bases in between. The CDR3 sequence is 16 residues long. CDR1 and CDR2 from the germline V gene are SEHNR and FQNEAQ (reference sequence). The CDR3 DNA is TGTGCCAGCAGCTTACTCTTGGGTCAGGCGAACACTGAAGCTTTCTTT. It is translated as CASSLLLGQANTEAFF.

This clonotype has a handful of counts. The chain employs TRBV29-1 and TRBJ1-2, with 10 bases lining up with TRBD1. The germline V gene has CDR1 SQVTM and CDR2 ANQGSEA. Trimming at V came to 4 bases and at J to 0 bases, leaving 11 bases not matched to a gene. The CDR3 has 17 residues. This chain's CDR3 is CSVGSEGDRGANYGYTF. CDR3 DNA sequence: TGCAGCGTTGGGTCGGAGGGGGACAGGGGTGCTAACTATGGCTACACCTTC.

A few counts support this clonotype. The CDR3 DNA reads as TGTGCCAGCAGCCCCCACCCGGGACAGGGGGCCTACGAGCAGTACTTC. Protein: CASSPHPGQGAYEQYF. The chain combines TRBV6-1 with TRBJ2-7; TRBD1 aligns across 11 bases. After removal of 6 bases from V and 2 bases from J, the junction contained 9 bases not matched to a gene. Germline V gene sequence: CDR1 MNHNS, CDR2 SASEGT. The CDR3 covers 16 residues.

This clonotype was recorded a few times. In DNA, the CDR3 is TGTGCCAGCAGCTCGTATGGGACAGTCAATCAGCCCCAGCATTTT. The encoded protein is CASSSYGTVNQPQHF. V is TRBV6-2 or TRBV6-3 and J is TRBJ1-5; the match to TRBD1 covers 7 bases. This CDR3 comprises 15 residues. Germline V gene data show CDR1 as MNHEY and CDR2 as SVGEGT. With V trimmed by 6 bases and J by 3 bases, 8 bases remained unmatched.

Points on this clonotype: The junction departs from the called germline gene at one end, perhaps through a read error. The chain links TRBV28 to TRBJ2-7; 9 bases fit TRBD1. The CDR3 length is 15 residues. Looked up from germline, CDR1 is MDHEN and CDR2 is SYDVKM. CDR3 residues: CASSLSRDRVYEQYF. The DNA of the CDR3 is TGTGCCAGCAGCTTATCCCGGGACAGGGTCTACGAGCAGTACTTC.

The gene calls are TRBV12-3 or TRBV12-4 and TRBJ1-2, with TRBD1 matching 8 bases. V lost 7 bases and J lost 7; bases outside the gene matches: 5. CDR3 size: 12 residues. The CDR3 nucleotides are TGTGCCAGCAACGGACAGGGTCCTGGCTACACCTTC. This codes for CASNGQGPGYTF.

This chain connects TRBV7-2 to TRBJ2-7; TRBD2 matches 8 bases. Germline V CDR1 and CDR2: SGHTA, FQGNSA. The CDR3 has 14 amino acids. Germline trimming cut 1 base from V and 3 bases from J; bases unmatched to any gene: 2. CDR3 nucleotide sequence: TGTGCCAGCAGCTTAGTAGCGGGGATCTACGAGCAGTACTTC. Its protein product is CASSLVAGIYEQYF.

The rearrangement links TRBV28 to TRBJ2-7; 8 bases agree with TRBD1. Germline V gene data show CDR1 as MDHEN and CDR2 as SYDVKM. The J segment lost 3 bases and the V segment lost 8 bases, leaving 12 bases of the junction unmatched. The CDR3 spans 15 residues. The chain's CDR3 is CASYDPGQDFYEQYF. The CDR3 DNA follows: TGTGCCAGCTACGACCCGGGACAGGATTTCTACGAGCAGTACTTC.

The J gene is TRBJ2-7, the V gene TRBV6-1; unclear D gene. Germline values: CDR1 MNHNS, CDR2 SASEGT. Trimming stripped 7 bases from V and 6 bases from J, with 13 bases between. This CDR3 spans 12 amino acids. The CDR3 is CASKKDRAEQYF. The CDR3 DNA sequence: TGTGCCAGCAAAAAGGATCGAGCCGAGCAGTACTTC.

This clonotype was picked up a small number of times. The V gene is TRBV19, the J gene TRBJ2-5; the D call may be TRBD1 or TRBD2 (5 bases each). Germline loops: CDR1 LNHDA, CDR2 SQIVND (reference sequence). The CDR3 sequence is 17 residues long. Trimming pared 2 bases from V and 5 bases from J, leaving 21 bases between. The CDR3 loop is CASSIRGRRRFRETQYF. CDR3 DNA: TGTGCCAGTAGTATAAGGGGCAGGAGGCGTTTTAGGGAGACCCAGTACTTC.

This clonotype appeared many times. V usage is TRBV6-6 and J usage is TRBJ2-3; D is perhaps TRBD2 (6 bases). There are 17 residues in the CDR3. Trimming took 1 base from V and 0 from J, leaving 14 bases between them. The germline CDR1 and CDR2 sequences are MNHNY and SVGAGI (reference sequence). CDR3 in amino acids: CASSYFRPGTSTDTQYF. In nucleotides, the CDR3 is TGTGCCAGCAGTTACTTCCGTCCGGGGACTAGCACAGATACGCAGTATTTT.

This clonotype was seen at least ten times. The chain links TRBV7-9 to TRBJ1-5; 7 positions match TRBD1. Unmatched junction bases numbered 11, after V lost 6 bases and J lost 6 bases. The CDR3 extends over 15 amino acids. CDR1 is SEHNR and CDR2 is FQNEAQ in the germline V gene (reference sequence). CDR3 nucleotide sequence: TGTGCCAGCAGTCTTTCGGGTCAGGGGGGTCAGCCCCAGCATTTT. Protein sequence: CASSLSGQGGQPQHF.

V gene TRBV10-3 combines with J gene TRBJ1-6; perhaps TRBD1 as D (6 bases). Trimming removed 4 bases at V and 9 bases at J, with 10 bases between. This CDR3 has 13 amino acids. The V gene's germline CDR1 is ENHRY and CDR2 SYGVKD. The CDR3 is CAISGGGGSPLHF. For the CDR3, the DNA is TGTGCCATCAGTGGCGGGGGCGGTTCACCCCTCCACTTT.

The chain carries TRBV6-6 and TRBJ1-6; no definite D call. This CDR3 comprises 15 residues. CDR1 and CDR2 (germline): MNHNY, SVGAGI (reference sequence). Trimming cost V 2 bases and J 8 bases, with 13 bases left between them. This CDR3 is CASSYLGLGDSPLHF. DNA of the CDR3: TGTGCCAGCAGTTACCTCGGCCTCGGAGATTCACCCCTCCACTTT.

The chain joins TRBV13 to TRBJ1-1; the match to TRBD1 covers 7 bases. The germline V gene encodes CDR1 PRHDT and CDR2 FYEKMQ (reference sequence). The V and J ends lost 3 bases and 1 base, in that order; junction bases with no gene match: 8. The CDR3 is made up of 16 amino acids. This CDR3 reads CASSLKPGGRNTEAFF. CDR3 bases: TGTGCCAGCAGCTTGAAGCCAGGGGGACGGAACACTGAAGCTTTCTTT.

This clonotype has a count of ten or more. J is TRBJ2-2 and V is TRBV7-8; D call uncertain. V shed 3 bases and J shed 0 bases, with 8 bases lying between them. CDR3 length equals 15 residues. CDR1 is SGHVS and CDR2 is FQNEAQ in the germline V gene. In DNA, the CDR3 is TGTGCCAGCAGCTTCGGCGGAGCGAACACCGGGGAGCTGTTTTTT. Translated: CASSFGGANTGELFF. Full variable domain (missing parts from reference TRBV7-8 and TRBJ2-2): GAGVSQSPRYKVAKRGQDVALRCDPISGHVSLFWYQQALGQGPEFLTYFQNEAQLDKSGLPSDRFFAERPEGSVSTLKIQRTQQEDSAVYLCASSFGGANTGELFFGEGSRLTVL.

Many counts were recorded for this clonotype. The rearrangement joins TRBV7-6 to TRBJ2-3, with unresolved D. The CDR3 contains 12 residues. CDR1 and CDR2 (germline): SGHVS, FNYEAQ. V was trimmed by 3 bases and J by 0 bases, leaving 1 base between them. CDR3 sequence reads: CASSFSTDTQYF. The CDR3, as DNA: TGTGCCAGCAGCTTTAGCACAGATACGCAGTATTTT.

Many counts were recorded for this clonotype. The chain uses TRBV12-3 or TRBV12-4 and TRBJ2-7; D unclear. The CDR3 runs 15 residues. V lost 5 bases to trimming and J lost 1 base, with 15 bases between them. CDR3 coding DNA: TGTGCCAGCAGTAGGTCTCTCGAATATTCCTACGAGCAGTACTTC. Its translation is CASSRSLEYSYEQYF.